The source of this TCR beta chain is a study of blood T cells in healthy people across ages. Study-wide context: Through template switching, about one barcoded beta molecule was captured per two T cells, as measured in model experiments.

Germline CDR1 is SEHNR and CDR2 is FQNEAQ (reference sequence). This CDR3 has 14 amino acids. Trimming removed 5 bases at V and 6 bases at J, with 16 bases between. This clonotype showed up just a few times. Peripheral blood from each donor was collected in a volume of 9.5 to 10 milliliters. The use of a sample-barcoded 5' primer and a J-beta primer mix characterized a second PCR of roughly 6 to 11 cycles. Tagging of each cDNA molecule was performed by a template-switch adaptor with 12 random nucleotides. TCRdb re-called the 5' RACE reads through MiXCR, storing one row per CDR3 protein. Of about 1,600,000 distinct CDR3 sequences listed, 42% were seen once; the top ten hold approximately 7.9%.

This sequence originates from a woman aged 18 to 35 in good health. Source material: blood. The chain recombines TRBV7-9 with TRBJ1-2, with D perhaps TRBD1 (6 bases). In DNA form, the CDR3 reads TGTGCCAGCAGCCTCGAGCTGGGGGGCCATGGCTACACCTTC. Translated: CASSLELGGHGYTF.